This T cell receptor beta chain appears in the sequencing data of a study of regulatory T cells in long-lasting Graves disease. Regarding the study as a whole: Under persistent disease, TRBV28, TRBJ1-2 and TRBJ2-5 were used preferentially.

Notes on this clonotype: Its antigen is undetermined.

Time point meaning: persistent/refractory GD, antithyroid drugs over 5 years with positive TRAb. The authors made the TCR library using RNA they extracted from PBMCs. A blood draw put about 10 milliliters of peripheral blood into EDTA tubes. Germline V lookup: CDR1 SGHTA, CDR2 FQGNSA. The V end was cut by 2 bases, the J end by 3 bases, with 17 bases between. The CDR3 has 16 residues. Arm-PCR with iRepertoire HTBI primers amplified the CDR3 regions for these TCR beta libraries. TCRdb fed the multiplex PCR reads into MiXCR, producing one record per CDR3 protein. The data show a few hundred thousand distinct CDR3 sequences, with roughly a quarter seen just once and about 26% held by the top ten.

The chain combines TRBV7-2 with TRBJ2-7, with a weak D call TRBD1 (5 bases). The sample in question was peripheral blood mononuclear cells (PBMCs), obtained when the disease was refractory, from a patient treated with antithyroid drugs. This TCR derives from a female donor with Graves disease. The CDR3 protein is CASSLMFQGRHYEQYF. DNA of the CDR3: TGTGCCAGCAGCTTAATGTTCCAGGGCAGACACTACGAGCAGTACTTC.